This T cell receptor (beta chain) was sequenced in a study of tumor-infiltrating lymphocytes in primary liver carcinoma. Study summary: The study reported T1-T3 N0M0 tumors spanning 4.2 to 10 cm.

The authors made TCR beta cDNA from around 500 ng total RNA with a constant-region primer. Three rounds of nested multiplex PCR with slightly modified ARM-PCR produced TCR beta libraries. Two initial PCR rounds of around 10 cycles each paired TRBV1-TRBV30 forward primers with a C-beta reverse primer. TCRdb independently ran MiXCR on the multiplex PCR reads; one entry per CDR3 protein. Here the sample spans under 150,000 distinct CDR3 sequences, approximately 68% being singletons. Between about 20 and 30 mg of unsorted bulk tissue served as the source from which RNA and DNA were co-extracted. General observations from the study: Lesser overlap characterized tumor-adjacent and tumor-blood pairs relative to tumor region pairs.

Per germline, CDR1 SGHAT and CDR2 FQNNGV. CDR3 length equals 14 residues. To note about this clonotype: The antigen remains undetermined. At one end the junction does not follow the germline gene, possibly because of a read error.

This sequence was found in a woman aged 55 to 70 with primary liver carcinoma and hepatitis B virus infection. This chain uses TRBV11-2 with TRBJ2-3, with 9 bases lining up with TRBD1. Material: tumor-adjacent normal liver tissue. CDR3 coding DNA: TGTGCCAGCAGCATGGACAGGGGACCAGATATGCAGTATTTT. Its translation is CASSMDRGPDMQYF.